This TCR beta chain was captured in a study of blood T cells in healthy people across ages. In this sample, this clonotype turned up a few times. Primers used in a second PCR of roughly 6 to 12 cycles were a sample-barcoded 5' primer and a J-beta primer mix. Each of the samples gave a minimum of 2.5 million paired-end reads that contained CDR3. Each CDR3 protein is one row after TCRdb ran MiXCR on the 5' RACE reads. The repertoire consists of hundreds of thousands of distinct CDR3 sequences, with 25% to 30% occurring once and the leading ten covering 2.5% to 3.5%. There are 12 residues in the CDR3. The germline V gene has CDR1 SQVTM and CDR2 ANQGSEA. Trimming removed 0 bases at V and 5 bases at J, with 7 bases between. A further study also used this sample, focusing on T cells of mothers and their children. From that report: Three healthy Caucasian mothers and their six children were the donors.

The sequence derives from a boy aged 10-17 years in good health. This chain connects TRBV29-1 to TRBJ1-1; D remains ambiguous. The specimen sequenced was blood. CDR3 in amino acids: CSVEDGRTEAFF. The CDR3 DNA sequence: TGCAGCGTTGAAGATGGGAGGACTGAAGCTTTCTTT.